The 28 T cell receptor beta chains given below trace back to one sample, sequenced in a study of cytomegalovirus exposure and HLA in healthy donors listed by TCRdb under 2017. Libraries were built with the immunoSEQ multiplex PCR assay. A mixture of 60 forward primers for TCR Vbeta segments and 13 reverse primers for TCR Jbeta segments was used in the multiplex PCR. TCRdb carries this immuneACCESS record with in-frame sequences only. Its versions omit some clonotypes, under half of them owing to an unresolved V gene in the studies checked, with the rest unexplained. The sample table records about 95,000 clones; approximately 80% of these occur just once. The ten largest account for about 4.4% of the sample. Sequenced sample: PBMCs. These receptors were taken from a woman in her 70s in good health and CMV-seropositive.

The rearrangement uses TRBV27 and TRBJ2-5; TRBD2 is a possible D gene (5 bases). The germline V gene has CDR1 MNHEY and CDR2 SMNVEV (reference sequence). This CDR3 contains 16 residues. Between the trimmed V and J ends, which lost 5 bases and 2 bases, there was a span of 18 bases. The CDR3 sequence: CASSPGLYPNQETQYF. The CDR3 region has the DNA TGTGCCAGCAGTCCTGGACTCTACCCCAATCAAGAGACCCAGTACTTC.

The chain is built from TRBV9 and TRBJ1-5, with 8 bases aligning to TRBD1. V shed 2 bases, J shed 6 bases, and the junction held 7 bases outside the gene matches. The CDR3 spans 15 residues. The germline V gene has CDR1 SGDLS and CDR2 YYNGEE. The CDR3 bases are TGTGCCAGCAGCGTCGGACAGGGACAGTTTCAGCCCCAGCATTTT. Its protein is CASSVGQGQFQPQHF.

The chain couples TRBV18 to TRBJ2-1; D is ambiguous. CDR1 and CDR2 from the germline V gene are KGHSH and LQKENI. Deletions cut 4 bases from V and 9 bases from J, with 10 bases between. The CDR3 length is 12 residues. The CDR3 here is CASSREAREQFF. The DNA for the CDR3 is TGTGCCAGCTCACGAGAGGCCCGTGAGCAGTTCTTC.

The chain uses TRBV7-9 and TRBJ2-3; 9 nucleotides agree with TRBD1. CDR3 size: 15 residues. V was clipped by 3 bases and J by 5 bases; unmatched bases: 6. The germline V gene encodes CDR1 SEHNR and CDR2 FQNEAQ (reference sequence). CDR3 amino acids: CASSFGQGQGDTQYF. For the CDR3, the DNA is TGTGCCAGCAGCTTTGGACAGGGGCAAGGAGATACGCAGTATTTT.

The rearrangement uses TRBV19 and TRBJ1-1, with D possibly matching TRBD1 (5 bases). CDR3 length equals 13 residues. The germline V and J ends were trimmed by 5 bases and 2 bases, with 9 bases remaining between them. Germline CDR1 is LNHDA and CDR2 is SQIVND (reference sequence). CDR3 in DNA: TGTGCCAGTAGTTCGACAGCCAACACTGAAGCTTTCTTT. Translation: CASSSTANTEAFF.

The chain recombines TRBV14 with TRBJ2-7; tentative D call: TRBD1 (6 bases). This CDR3 region has 16 residues. Trimming removed 5 bases from V and 2 bases from J, with 19 bases in between. Germline V gene lookup returns CDR1 SGHDN and CDR2 FVKESK. CDR3 coding DNA: TGTGCCAGCAGCTTTGGGGCTACAGGGCGTCCCTACGAGCAGTACTTC. Translating it yields CASSFGATGRPYEQYF.

As for this clone: The germline gene is not matched at one end of the junction; a read error may be the cause. Within the sample, other DNA sequences also encode this same CDR3. The chain is built from TRBV6-1 and TRBJ2-5; weak D call: TRBD1 (8 bases). This CDR3 has 17 residues. Germline CDR1 MNHNS, CDR2 SASEGT. The DNA for the CDR3 is TGCGCCAGCAGTGAAGCGGGACAGGCCCTGAGAAGGGAGACCCAGTACTTC. It specifies CASSEAGQALRRETQYF.

In this sample, this clone turned up a few times. This rearrangement joins TRBV30 to TRBJ2-6, with D perhaps matching TRBD2 (5 bases). The CDR3 covers 16 residues. Trimming took 0 bases from V and 0 from J, leaving 9 bases between them. Germline V gene lookup returns CDR1 GTSNPN and CDR2 SVGIG (reference sequence). The CDR3 DNA is TGTGCCTGGAGTGTTCAGCGGACCTCTGGGGCCAACGTCCTGACTTTC. Translated: CAWSVQRTSGANVLTF.

This clone came up once. Distinct nucleotide sequences in the sample also encode this CDR3. The chain uses TRBV30 and TRBJ2-7; a weak D match, TRBD1 (7 bases). V lost 5 bases and J lost 0, with 11 bases in between. The CDR3 totals 13 residues. Germline V gives CDR1 GTSNPN, CDR2 SVGIG (reference sequence). CDR3 sequence: CAWGTAGSYEQYF. As DNA, the CDR3 is TGTGCCTGGGGGACAGCGGGCTCCTACGAGCAGTACTTC.

This CDR3 reads CSALGLAGGRYEQYF. The DNA of the CDR3 is TGCAGCGCCCTAGGACTAGCGGGAGGGCGGTACGAGCAGTACTTC. The J gene is TRBJ2-7, the V gene TRBV29-1; the match to TRBD2 covers 15 bases. Losses at the gene ends were 7 bases for V and 4 bases for J; bases not matched to a gene: 8. Germline values: CDR1 SQVTM, CDR2 ANQGSEA. CDR3 length: 15 residues.

As regards this clone: One end of the junction does not line up with germline, which may come from a read error. The chain couples TRBV7-9 to TRBJ2-1; perhaps TRBD1 as D (5 bases). CDR1 is SEHNR, CDR2 FQNEAQ, per germline (reference sequence). This CDR3 has 12 amino acids. The CDR3 DNA follows: TGTTCCAGCAGCTTAGGTTGGAATCAGGGGTTCTTC. It codes for CSSSLGWNQGFF. Full variable domain (rest looked up from reference TRBV7-9 and TRBJ2-1): DTGVSQNPRHKITKRGQNVTFRCDPISEHNRLYWYRQTLGQGPEFLTYFQNEAQLEKSRLLSDRFSAERPKGSFSTLEIQRTEQGDSAMYLCSSSLGWNQGFFGPGTRLTVL.

This chain uses TRBV7-2 with TRBJ1-6; 8 nucleotides agree with TRBD1. The junction had 8 bases not matched to a gene; V was cut back by 3 bases and J by 10 bases. The CDR3 is made up of 15 amino acids. Germline V gives CDR1 SGHTA, CDR2 FQGNSA. CDR3 DNA: TGTGCCAGCAGCTTGGCGGACAGGGAACGATCACCCCTCCACTTT. It is translated as CASSLADRERSPLHF.

The rearrangement uses TRBV27 and TRBJ2-6, with TRBD1 as a possible D gene (6 bases). Looked up from germline, CDR1 is MNHEY and CDR2 is SMNVEV (reference sequence). Trimming stripped 6 bases from V and 3 bases from J, with 18 bases between. CDR3 length: 17 residues. The CDR3 sequence is CASSLGAVTYGANVLTF. In DNA form, the CDR3 reads TGTGCCAGCAGCTTGGGGGCCGTGACCTATGGGGCCAACGTCCTGACTTTC. Looking up the rest from reference TRBV27 and TRBJ2-6 gives the full variable domain: EAQVTQNPRYLITVTGKKLTVTCSQNMNHEYMSWYRQDPGLGLRQIYYSMNVEVTDKGDVPEGYKVSRKEKRNFPLILESPSPNQTSLYFCASSLGAVTYGANVLTFGAGSRLTVL.

The chain employs TRBV10-2 and TRBJ2-7, with D unresolved. Germline V gene lookup returns CDR1 WSHSY and CDR2 SAAADI. CDR3 length: 13 amino acids. The V and J ends lost 0 bases and 3 bases respectively, with 6 bases between them. The CDR3 DNA sequence: TGCGCCAGCAGTGAGTCCTCCCGCTACGAGCAGTACTTC. This gives the protein CASSESSRYEQYF.

V gene TRBV28 combines with J gene TRBJ1-2; D gene unclear. The CDR3 loop spans 14 amino acids. Germline V gene sequence: CDR1 MDHEN, CDR2 SYDVKM. Trimming took off 3 bases at V and 0 bases at J, with 8 bases between the two ends. CDR3 in amino acids: CASSFPKSNYGYTF. CDR3 bases: TGTGCCAGCAGTTTCCCTAAATCTAACTATGGCTACACCTTC.

The chain recombines TRBV19 with TRBJ2-3, with unresolved D. This CDR3 spans 15 amino acids. The germline V gene has CDR1 LNHDA and CDR2 SQIVND (reference sequence). V was trimmed by 1 base and J by 2 bases, leaving 10 bases between them. The CDR3 sequence is CASSIGVFNTDTQYF. The CDR3 DNA sequence: TGTGCCAGTAGTATAGGTGTTTTCAACACAGATACGCAGTATTTT.

V usage is TRBV30 and J usage is TRBJ2-2, with D possibly being TRBD1 (6 bases). The V and J ends lost 2 bases and 4 bases respectively, with 17 bases between them. The CDR3 is 16 amino acids. CDR1 and CDR2 (germline): GTSNPN, SVGIG (reference sequence). In DNA, the CDR3 is TGTGCCTGGAGTAAGAGCCGGGACATGAGCACCGGGGAGCTGTTTTTT. It is translated as CAWSKSRDMSTGELFF.

The chain is built from TRBV30 and TRBJ1-5; a possible D gene is TRBD1 (6 bases). This CDR3 comprises 18 residues. CDR1 and CDR2 from the germline V gene are GTSNPN and SVGIG (reference sequence). The V and J ends lost 0 bases and 0 bases respectively, with 18 bases between them. The CDR3 sequence is CAWSVRAGASYSNQPQHF. CDR3 in DNA: TGTGCCTGGAGTGTAAGGGCAGGGGCCTCGTATAGCAATCAGCCCCAGCATTTT.

The chain joins TRBV4-3 to TRBJ2-1; TRBD1 might be the D (6 bases). The CDR3 contains 15 residues. Germline V gene data show CDR1 as LGHNA and CDR2 as YSLEER. V gave up 4 bases and J gave up 7 bases, with 17 bases separating them. The CDR3 spells CASSRLGGQQNEQFF. The CDR3 DNA reads as TGCGCCAGCAGCCGCCTAGGGGGACAACAAAATGAGCAGTTCTTC.

The V gene is TRBV4-3, the J gene TRBJ2-3, with D tentatively TRBD2 (5 bases). The V end lost 4 bases, the J end lost 2 bases, and 7 bases lay between the germline ends. The CDR3 covers 13 residues. CDR1 LGHNA and CDR2 YSLEER come from the germline V gene. CDR3 region: CASSRGLTDTQYF. DNA of the CDR3: TGCGCCAGCAGCCGCGGACTCACAGATACGCAGTATTTT.

This clone was counted between two and nine times. The chain is built from TRBV7-6 and TRBJ2-7; 8 nucleotides match TRBD2. V was pared by 5 bases and J by 6 bases, with 12 bases of the junction left unmatched. This CDR3 has 15 residues. The germline CDR1 and CDR2 sequences are SGHVS and FNYEAQ. For the CDR3, the DNA is TGTGCCAGCAGCCGGGCGGCTCTAGCGGGCGTCGAGCAGTACTTC. Residues: CASSRAALAGVEQYF.

J is TRBJ2-2 and V is TRBV4-3, with TRBD2 matching over 8 bases. Germline trimming cut 2 bases from V and 5 bases from J; bases unmatched to any gene: 10. Looked up from germline, CDR1 is LGHNA and CDR2 is YSLEER. The length of the CDR3 is 17 residues. The CDR3 spells CASSQPGLSGTTGELFF. CDR3 in DNA: TGCGCCAGCAGCCAACCGGGTCTTAGCGGGACGACCGGGGAGCTGTTTTTT.

V usage is TRBV7-2 and J usage is TRBJ2-7; 13 bases line up with TRBD2. This CDR3 comprises 17 residues. The J segment lost 0 bases and the V segment lost 5 bases, leaving 7 bases of the junction unmatched. The germline V gene has CDR1 SGHTA and CDR2 FQGNSA. Here the CDR3 reads CASSPRTSGSSSYEQYF. CDR3 DNA: TGTGCCAGCAGCCCCAGGACTAGCGGGAGTAGCTCCTACGAGCAGTACTTC.

The CDR3 sequence is CASSLSRGQPPTEAFF. The CDR3 DNA reads TGTGCCAGCAGTTTATCGCGGGGACAGCCCCCCACTGAAGCTTTCTTT. This chain uses TRBV27 with TRBJ1-1; 7 bases are shared with TRBD1. Germline V gene sequence: CDR1 MNHEY, CDR2 SMNVEV (reference sequence). The ends lost 0 bases at V and 4 bases at J; junction bases unmatched: 8. This CDR3 has 16 amino acids.

The rearrangement joins TRBV2 to TRBJ2-7; D perhaps matches TRBD1 (5 bases). Germline values: CDR1 SNHLY, CDR2 FYNNEI. This CDR3 is 13 amino acids long. V lost 7 bases and J lost 2, with 12 bases in between. This CDR3 reads CASIGQGTYEQYF. Here the CDR3 DNA reads TGTGCCAGCATCGGGCAGGGAACCTACGAGCAGTACTTC. Looking up the rest from reference TRBV2 and TRBJ2-7 gives the full variable domain: EPEVTQTPSHQVTQMGQEVILRCVPISNHLYFYWYRQILGQKVEFLVSFYNNEISEKSEIFDDQFSVERPDGSNFTLKIRSTKLEDSAMYFCASIGQGTYEQYFGPGTRLTVT.

This chain connects TRBV5-1 to TRBJ2-7, with D possibly being TRBD1 (6 bases). The V end lost 1 base, the J end lost 0 bases, and 11 bases lay between the germline ends. This CDR3 has 15 residues. Germline assignment: CDR1 SGHRS and CDR2 YFSETQ. CDR3 loop: CASSLLTGSSYEQYF. DNA for the CDR3: TGCGCCAGCAGCTTGCTCACAGGGAGCTCCTACGAGCAGTACTTC.

In this sample, this clone turned up a few times. For the CDR3, the DNA is TGTGCCAGTAGTTGGTTTGGACAGGGGGAGGACGAGCAGTACTTC. Protein sequence: CASSWFGQGEDEQYF. The gene calls are TRBV19 and TRBJ2-7; 10 nucleotides align to TRBD1. The CDR3 has 15 residues. Germline loops: CDR1 LNHDA, CDR2 SQIVND (reference sequence). The V gene end was trimmed by 5 bases and the J gene end by 5 bases; junction bases not matched to a gene: 9.

The chain is built from TRBV5-1 and TRBJ2-5, with D perhaps TRBD2 (6 bases). Trimming stripped 0 bases from V and 5 bases from J, with 14 bases between. This CDR3 has 15 amino acids. Germline-derived CDR1 and CDR2 are SGHRS and YFSETQ. CDR3 region: CASSLATQEGETQYF. CDR3 nucleotide sequence: TGCGCCAGCAGCTTGGCAACACAGGAGGGGGAGACCCAGTACTTC.